The present entry profiles one T cell receptor beta chain with its context. In the authors' workflow: Amplified reference gene primers provided the basis for estimating nucleated cell counts. Sequencing used immunoSEQ multiplex PCR; TCRdb keeps in-frame clones, though not all of them. That table is the source of V, J and clone size, and D and trimming were worked out from the DNA. Of roughly 250,000 clones listed, roughly 84% are singletons. This record comes from a study of blood T cell repertoires in COVID-19. Study-wide background: The United States, Italy and Spain provided the acute and convalescent COVID-19 samples. In each case, the material was cDNA or gDNA derived from T cells, B-cell-depleted T cells, or PBMCs.

This receptor was obtained from a human donor in a cohort sampled during active COVID-19. Sequences were obtained from peripheral blood.

The CDR3 reads CASSFNSDSNQPQHF. In nucleotides, the CDR3 is TGTGCCAGCAGCTTCAACAGTGATAGCAATCAGCCCCAGCATTTT. The V gene is TRBV9, the J gene TRBJ1-5; D is uncertain. From germline, CDR1 is SGDLS and CDR2 YYNGEE. Between the trimmed V and J ends, which lost 4 bases and 0 bases, there was a span of 11 bases. The CDR3 is 15 residues long. Complete variable domain (other parts from reference TRBV9 and TRBJ1-5): DSGVTQTPKHLITATGQRVTLRCSPRSGDLSVYWYQQSLDQGLQFLIQYYNGEERAKGNILERFSAQQFPDLHSELNLSSLELGDSALYFCASSFNSDSNQPQHFGDGTRLSIL.